These T cell receptor beta chains were read from a single sample in a study of cytomegalovirus exposure and HLA in healthy donors. Profiled with immunoSEQ multiplex PCR; TCRdb holds only in-frame clones, not every one. The repertoire holds some 190,000 clones, with approximately 86% as singletons. The sample was PBMCs. The receptors were sampled from a boy between 2 and 15 years old in good health and CMV-seronegative. The conserved cysteine and the conserved F or W are not part of the CDR3 here.

cdr3_aa: ASSPVLTKREQY; j_call: TRBJ2-7; v_call: TRBV19
cdr3_aa: ASREKGMDGYT; j_call: TRBJ1-2; v_call: TRBV2
cdr3_aa: ASSVRRGGETSYNSPLH; j_call: TRBJ1-6; v_call: TRBV9
cdr3_aa: ASSRYRTSGAGGVNEQF; j_call: TRBJ2-1; v_call: TRBV14
cdr3_aa: ASSRTSGSSYNEQF; j_call: TRBJ2-1; v_call: TRBV7-9
cdr3_aa: ASSPLGGAEAF; j_call: TRBJ1-1; v_call: TRBV18
cdr3_aa: ASSQGQGLGSGANVLT; j_call: TRBJ2-6; v_call: TRBV4-2
cdr3_aa: ASSTVGPVNNEQF; j_call: TRBJ2-1; v_call: TRBV28
cdr3_aa: ASSPPGQAGNTIY; j_call: TRBJ1-3; v_call: TRBV18
cdr3_aa: ASSDDRNTEAF; j_call: TRBJ1-1; v_call: TRBV6-1
cdr3_aa: ASSLLLAGGTQETQY; j_call: TRBJ2-5; v_call: TRBV7-6
cdr3_aa: ASSKSGVGVSDYT; j_call: TRBJ1-2; v_call: TRBV19
cdr3_aa: ASSPAAGETQY; j_call: TRBJ2-5; v_call: TRBV18
cdr3_aa: ASSVEQGSNTGELF; j_call: TRBJ2-2; v_call: TRBV9
cdr3_aa: ASARTGLNTEAF; j_call: TRBJ1-1; v_call: TRBV5-1
cdr3_aa: ASSPRAELEAF; j_call: TRBJ1-1; v_call: TRBV18
cdr3_aa: ASSLIRQAIPNSPLH; j_call: TRBJ1-6; v_call: TRBV27
cdr3_aa: ASSGWRHDYEQY; j_call: TRBJ2-7; v_call: TRBV7-9
cdr3_aa: ASSVGVNQPQH; j_call: TRBJ1-5; v_call: TRBV27
cdr3_aa: ASSRIGGAEGDEQY; j_call: TRBJ2-7; v_call: TRBV5-6
cdr3_aa: AAGTSGDNEQF; j_call: TRBJ2-1; v_call: TRBV19
cdr3_aa: ASSFRGTDTQY; j_call: TRBJ2-3; v_call: TRBV27
cdr3_aa: ASSSPGGLANTEAF; j_call: TRBJ1-1; v_call: TRBV7-9
cdr3_aa: ASSQELWGGSYNEQF; j_call: TRBJ2-1; v_call: TRBV14
cdr3_aa: ASSAGGGITDTQY; j_call: TRBJ2-3; v_call: TRBV6-1
cdr3_aa: ASSPRGYGYT; j_call: TRBJ1-2; v_call: TRBV5-6
cdr3_aa: ASSGHRGYEQY; j_call: TRBJ2-7; v_call: TRBV7-8
cdr3_aa: ASRLDRGRVMGELF; j_call: TRBJ2-2; v_call: TRBV2
cdr3_aa: ASSSTHGTDPCSGNTIY; j_call: TRBJ1-3; v_call: TRBV5-1
cdr3_aa: ASSSLNSPLH; j_call: TRBJ1-6; v_call: TRBV11-2
cdr3_aa: ASSLASGRDTDTQY; j_call: TRBJ2-3; v_call: TRBV5-4
cdr3_aa: ASSHARTGNMGELF; j_call: TRBJ2-2; v_call: TRBV4-1
cdr3_aa: ASSKDGGVRNQPQH; j_call: TRBJ1-5; v_call: TRBV21-1
cdr3_aa: ASSMGREYEQY; j_call: TRBJ2-7; v_call: TRBV19
cdr3_aa: ASSSFLATENTQY; j_call: TRBJ2-3; v_call: TRBV7-8
cdr3_aa: ASSEQWAGGPIYGYT; j_call: TRBJ1-2; v_call: TRBV6-1
cdr3_aa: ASSRDSPTDTQY; j_call: TRBJ2-3; v_call: TRBV7-6
cdr3_aa: AIRPAGRDTEAF; j_call: TRBJ1-1; v_call: TRBV10-3
cdr3_aa: ASSLTLDRLYYGYT; j_call: TRBJ1-2; v_call: TRBV28
cdr3_aa: ASTRMGQASYEQY; j_call: TRBJ2-7; v_call: TRBV6-1
cdr3_aa: ASSLSTVGELF; j_call: TRBJ2-2; v_call: TRBV27
cdr3_aa: ASSEAPAGGQGTQY; j_call: TRBJ2-3; v_call: TRBV2
cdr3_aa: ASSQVYSNQPQH; j_call: TRBJ1-5; v_call: TRBV6-5
cdr3_aa: ASSYDWDTGYEQY; j_call: .; v_call: TRBV6-5
cdr3_aa: ASKHGVRYEQY; j_call: TRBJ2-7; v_call: TRBV27
cdr3_aa: ASSPWPKETQY; j_call: TRBJ2-5; v_call: TRBV18
cdr3_aa: ASSLGRVTYEQY; j_call: TRBJ2-7; v_call: TRBV5-1
cdr3_aa: ASSIGGLFRYEQY; j_call: TRBJ2-7; v_call: TRBV19
cdr3_aa: ASSSGGAVETQY; j_call: TRBJ2-5; v_call: TRBV19
cdr3_aa: ASSLGQGGTGELF; j_call: TRBJ2-2; v_call: TRBV7-9
cdr3_aa: ASRRTIGAYEQY; j_call: TRBJ2-7; v_call: TRBV28
cdr3_aa: AWRPGQGYTGELF; j_call: TRBJ2-2; v_call: TRBV30
cdr3_aa: SVDLGQESYEQY; j_call: TRBJ2-7; v_call: TRBV29-1
cdr3_aa: SFTGLAGGLGTDTQY; j_call: TRBJ2-3; v_call: TRBV29-1
cdr3_aa: ASREEETQY; j_call: TRBJ2-5; v_call: TRBV27
cdr3_aa: ASSHDFAGGPGTF; j_call: TRBJ2-1; v_call: TRBV27
cdr3_aa: ASSLLAETQY; j_call: TRBJ2-5; v_call: TRBV6-6
cdr3_aa: ATLTGNQPQH; j_call: TRBJ1-5; v_call: TRBV28
cdr3_aa: ASSLVQGEIGNQPQH; j_call: TRBJ1-5; v_call: TRBV5-5
cdr3_aa: ASSAGTGGRTGELF; j_call: TRBJ2-2; v_call: TRBV9